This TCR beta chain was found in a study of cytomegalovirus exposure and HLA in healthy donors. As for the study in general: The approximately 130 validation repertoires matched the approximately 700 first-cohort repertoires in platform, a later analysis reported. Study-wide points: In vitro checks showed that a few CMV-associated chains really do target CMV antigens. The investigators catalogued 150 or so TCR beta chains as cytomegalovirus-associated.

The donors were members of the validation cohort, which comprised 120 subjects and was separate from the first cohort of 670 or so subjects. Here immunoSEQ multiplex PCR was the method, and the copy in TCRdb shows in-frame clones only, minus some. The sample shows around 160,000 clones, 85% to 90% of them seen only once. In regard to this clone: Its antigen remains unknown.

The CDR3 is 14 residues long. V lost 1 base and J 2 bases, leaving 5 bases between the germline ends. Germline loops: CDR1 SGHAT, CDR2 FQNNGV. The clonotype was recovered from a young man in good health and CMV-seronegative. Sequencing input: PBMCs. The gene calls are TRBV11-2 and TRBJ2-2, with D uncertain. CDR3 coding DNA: TGTGCCAGCAGCTTAGGCGGAAACACCGGGGAGCTGTTTTTT. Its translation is CASSLGGNTGELFF.